Listed here is a single T cell receptor beta chain. Its specificity is not known. This entry is derived from a study of T cells in tuberculosis. Points from the study as a whole: Using the GMM-specific repertoire gave 87% accuracy versus approximately 70% with motifs.

With 11 bases removed from V and 3 bases from J, the gap between germline ends came to 20 bases. The CDR3 totals 15 residues. The germline V gene has CDR1 LNHDA and CDR2 SQIVND (reference sequence). Clones were sequenced by immunoSEQ multiplex PCR, and TCRdb holds only the in-frame ones, with some missing. The sample has tens of thousands of clones, nearly 95% seen once. The sample consisted of PBMCs. This chain uses TRBV19 with TRBJ2-1; D is ambiguous. The TCR was taken from a donor aged 5-35 years with latent tuberculosis or without tuberculosis infection. CDR3 coding DNA: TGTGCCTCAACGATGTCGTGGGCCAGCTACAATGAGCAGTTCTTC. Its protein is CASTMSWASYNEQFF.